Detailed here is one T cell receptor beta chain. This clone was seen more than once but under ten times. The target of this receptor is not known. Compared with germline, one end of the junction differs, possibly owing to a read error. This sample is drawn from a study of cytomegalovirus exposure and HLA in healthy donors (TCRdb year 2017). As for the study more broadly: In an earlier analysis of fewer than 750 of the donors, around 290 Gb of sequence data and 117 million unique TCR beta sequences from roughly 180 million T cells were reported. Roughly 300 gigabases of sequencing data and approximately 85 million unique TCR sequences were included in an early release covering roughly 600 HLA-typed donors. Among the roughly 430 genotyped donors, 75% to 90% belonged to the genetic ancestry cluster associated with self-reported Caucasian donors. The study aimed to test whether signatures of past pathogen exposure could be identified by cataloging public T cell receptors. The T cell repertoires of several hundred subjects were profiled by immunosequencing and related to cytomegalovirus serostatus. Along with the approximately 700-subject first cohort, a separate validation cohort of around 120 different subjects was used. To predict cytomegalovirus infection status, the study brought together high-throughput TCR immunosequencing, statistical association of individual TCRs with disease status, and machine learning. To study patterns of TCR occurrence, a later analysis re-analyzed previously published TCR beta repertoires from more than 550 donors and added high-resolution HLA genotyping. Rather than drawing on any new phenotypic data, the later analysis identified candidate immune exposures from TCR beta sequences and the way those sequences occurred across donors. An earlier analysis of 587 of the donors used high-throughput TCR beta sequencing to judge whether each TCR beta V gene segment behaved as functional or pseudogenic. Donor age, sex, ethnicity and CMV serostatus were collected together with the repertoire data. A later genetic analysis took genome-wide SNP genotypes for about three fifths of the roughly 670 donors and used that subset as a discovery cohort. Every repertoire in the discovery cohort had been generated on one and the same sequencing platform. Both class I and class II loci were covered by HLA typing, at four-digit resolution. Typing coverage varied by locus: roughly 629-630 donors for A, B, C, DRB1 and DQB1; roughly 510 for DQA1; over 600 for DPA1; approximately 450 for DPB1. Roughly five DR-DQ haplotypes were handled as single units for association and clustering because linkage in the cohort was strong. Among almost 400 genotyped donors of the cohort, an average of 235,054 unique TCR beta nucleotide sequences were sequenced per donor, around 20% of them non-productive. Study-wide findings and limitations: In a later genetic analysis, fewer N-insertions in productive TCRs were reported among donors in an Asian-associated ancestry cluster than the roughly 640-donor mean. In the study, some 160 TCR beta chains were listed as associated with cytomegalovirus. A further reported finding was that TCR beta sequences accurately predicted the HLA-A and HLA-B alleles for most subjects in the first cohort. Correlated functional status among segregating V segments might reflect linkage disequilibrium, but an unknown experimental factor could not be ruled out. The 87-base-pair reads could not distinguish some IMGT-functional V segments, including TRBV6-2 and TRBV6-3, so those segments were excluded. Cytomegalovirus status was reported to be diagnosed by the classifier with high specificity and sensitivity in both the original and validation cohorts. In an earlier analysis of some 540 of the donors, most TCR beta V segments appeared in productive rearrangements about 87% or about 30% of the time, broadly matching IMGT annotations. Roughly uniform sequencing depth across donors was assumed in presence/absence analyses, although this assumption may not hold. Roughly 17 rarely observed V segments, including chromosome 9 orphons, were excluded from the earlier analysis of 550 to 700 of the donors because counts were too low. The cohort was sequenced for TCR beta chains only, and without alpha or paired-chain data the features that could be detected were limited. Immune exposure information for the cohort was limited to CMV serostatus. According to the authors, the approach could potentially be generalized to other disease states and immunological phenotypes. In a later analysis, HLA-associated TCR beta chains were found to be more clonally expanded and to have lower generation probabilities than equally common non-associated chains. Most TCR sequences were observed very rarely across donors, whereas some public TCRs were present in many individuals. According to a later analysis, TCR association rates differed among HLA loci, with DRB1 alleles showing the most associated TCRs and HLA-C alleles showing the fewest. According to a later analysis, most CMV-associated TCR beta chains appeared to be HLA-restricted, and the HLA associations seemed to be driven largely by CMV exposure. When HLA alleles, especially DR and DQ, strongly co-occurred, attributing TCR associations to individual alleles was difficult. The sequencing pipeline was judged likely to have produced a cluster of highly shared sequence variants as a technical artifact. A later analysis reported that several top co-occurrence clusters appeared linked to parvovirus B19, influenza, CMV and Epstein-Barr virus. Because some donors lacked HLA typing at each locus, the association tests relied only on the typed subset. In a later analysis, 16,951 TCR beta sequences were associated with specific HLA alleles at a false discovery rate of 0.05. A later genetic analysis associated a missense DCLRE1C variant with V-gene and J-gene trimming of TCR beta chains, and an independent cohort replicated the association. In vitro tests confirmed that a few of the cytomegalovirus-associated TCR beta chains recognize cytomegalovirus antigens.

Measured from the cysteine to the phenylalanine, the CDR3 is 14 residues long. Left in the record is the CDR3 DNA by itself, 42 bases read in frame from the first base. From the germline V gene (reference sequence), CDR1 is SSHAT and CDR2 is FNYEAQ. The cohort consisted of 600 to 700 healthy bone marrow donors. At the time of sampling, all cohort members were nominally healthy, though unrecorded immune exposures were likely present. CMV serostatus was recorded as positive for 250 to 300 and negative for 352 of the 666 cohort members, whereas no CMV serostatus was recorded for the donor in question. A peripheral blood sample was collected from each donor, and TCR beta sequencing was performed on peripheral blood mononuclear cells. Genomic DNA extraction from the blood cell samples was performed with the Qiagen DNeasy Blood Extraction Kit. Receptor amplification or capture employed the immunoSEQ multiplex PCR assay. A mixture of 60 forward primers for TCR Vbeta segments and 13 reverse primers for TCR Jbeta segments was used in the multiplex PCR. A multiplex PCR assay on genomic DNA amplified the CDR3 region of rearranged TCR beta genes. On the Illumina HiSeq System, the amplified TCR beta libraries were sequenced as 87-base-pair reads. Per the authors' processing: In a later analysis, roughly 80 million unique TCR beta chains were counted across the 666 repertoires, and roughly 11 million of these chains were shared by at least two donors. To remove PCR and sequencing errors, raw reads were error-corrected and collapsed into unique sequences using a nearest-neighbor algorithm that merged closely related sequences. To assign V, D and J gene segments, CDR3 sequences were aligned to IMGT reference sequences. For a sequence to be retained, at least a six-nucleotide match to both a V gene segment and a J gene segment was required. Rearrangements were classified as productive when the CDR3 lacked stop codons and remained in frame with V and J, and all other rearrangements were classified as non-productive. Following IMGT convention, CDR3 was defined as the stretch from the second conserved V-encoded cysteine up to the conserved J-encoded phenylalanine. The earlier analysis of 587 of the donors excluded sequences that lacked an unambiguous match to a single V gene segment. An earlier analysis of 500 to 700 of the donors classified V segments as functional when productive rearrangements were above 56.7% and as segregating when the standard deviation between donors was above 5%. A statistical classification framework was built for diagnosing cytomegalovirus status from the catalog of TCR beta chain sequences. V and J gene assignment, in a later analysis, came from comparing TCR nucleotide sequences with IMGT/GENE-DB human TR gene sequences. Using the TCRdist pipeline, a later analysis assigned CDR3 sequences along with most-parsimonious VDJ recombination scenarios. In a later analysis, each TCR beta chain was defined by its CDR3 amino acid sequence together with its V-gene family, and reads without a unique V-gene family were excluded. To address suspected cross-contamination and a sequencing artifact, a later analysis removed under 600 highly shared, low-generation-probability nucleotide sequences. For each public chain, a later analysis derived a clonal expansion index from normalized ranks of inferred template counts within each repertoire. In a later analysis, generation probabilities were computed with a VDJ recombination model fitted to out-of-frame rearrangements, and the resulting probabilities were checked against IGoR. A later analysis scored TCR-TCR, TCR-HLA and TCR-CMV co-occurrence with hypergeometric tests, applying a repertoire-size bias correction to TCR pairs. To estimate false discovery rates, a later analysis permuted the HLA or CMV assignments 20 times. A later analysis grouped co-occurring TCRs with DBSCAN, adding TCRdist sequence similarity when clustering within HLA-allele-positive subsets. Co-occurrence clustering excluded repertoires with fewer than 30,000 or more than 120,000 public chains, plus five with anomalous nucleotide sharing. TCRdb stores this immuneACCESS table with in-frame sequences only. Part of the clones is absent; in the studies checked, under half of the shortfall reflects unresolved V genes, and no reason is known for the rest. The V and J calls and clone size are taken from that table; D and trimming were inferred from the DNA. Counted in this sample were 55,000 to 65,000 clones; roughly 80% of them appeared once. The ten largest account for roughly 1.6% of the sample.

The source is a human donor in good health. The sequence links TRBV7-7 to TRBJ2-5; TRBD2 might be the D gene, on 6 matching bases. Sequenced material: PBMCs. The CDR3 reads as follows: CASSPLASGETQYF. DNA sequence: TGTGCTAGCAGCCCTCTAGCGTCTGGAGAGACCCAGTACTTC.